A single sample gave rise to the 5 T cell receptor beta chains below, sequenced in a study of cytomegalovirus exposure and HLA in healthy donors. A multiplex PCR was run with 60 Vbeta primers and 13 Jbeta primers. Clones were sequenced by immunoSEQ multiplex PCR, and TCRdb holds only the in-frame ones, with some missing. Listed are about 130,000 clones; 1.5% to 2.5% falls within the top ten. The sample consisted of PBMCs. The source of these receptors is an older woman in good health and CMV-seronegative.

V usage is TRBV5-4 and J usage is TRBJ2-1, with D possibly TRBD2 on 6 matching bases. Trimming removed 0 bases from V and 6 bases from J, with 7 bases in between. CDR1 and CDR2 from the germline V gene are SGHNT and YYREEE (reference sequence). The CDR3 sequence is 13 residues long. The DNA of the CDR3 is TGTGCCAGCAGCTTGGGACTAGTCAATGAGCAGTTCTTC. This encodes CASSLGLVNEQFF.

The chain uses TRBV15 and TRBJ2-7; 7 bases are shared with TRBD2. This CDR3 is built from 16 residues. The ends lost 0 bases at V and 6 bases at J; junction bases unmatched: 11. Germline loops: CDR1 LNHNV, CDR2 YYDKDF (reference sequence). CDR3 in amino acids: CATSRDLGGGPGEQYF. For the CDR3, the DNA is TGTGCCACCAGCAGAGATCTGGGGGGAGGGCCGGGCGAGCAGTACTTC.

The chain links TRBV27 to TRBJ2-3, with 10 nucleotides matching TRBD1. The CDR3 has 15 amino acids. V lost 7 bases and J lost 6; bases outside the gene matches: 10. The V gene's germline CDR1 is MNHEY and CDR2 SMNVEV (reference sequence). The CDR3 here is CASKPGQGLADTQYF. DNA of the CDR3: TGTGCCAGCAAACCGGGACAGGGGTTGGCGGATACGCAGTATTTT.

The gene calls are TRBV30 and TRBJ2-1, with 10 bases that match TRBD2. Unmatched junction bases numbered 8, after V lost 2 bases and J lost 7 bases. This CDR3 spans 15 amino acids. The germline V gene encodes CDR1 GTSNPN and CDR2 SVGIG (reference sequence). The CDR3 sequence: CAWSFGLAGVNEQFF. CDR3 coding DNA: TGTGCCTGGAGTTTTGGGCTAGCGGGAGTTAATGAGCAGTTCTTC.

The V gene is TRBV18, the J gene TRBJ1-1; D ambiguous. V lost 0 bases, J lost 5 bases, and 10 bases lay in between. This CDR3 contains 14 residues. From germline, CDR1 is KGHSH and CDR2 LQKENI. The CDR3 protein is CASSPPSQVTEAFF. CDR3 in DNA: TGTGCCAGCTCACCACCGAGTCAGGTTACTGAAGCTTTCTTT.